The source of this TCR beta chain is a study of T cells in Graves' hyperthyroidism and ophthalmopathy (dated by TCRdb to 2018 to 2020). Background for the entire study: TCR V-J signatures able to tell the groups apart were searched for in a discovery cohort of around 95 patients, of whom around 42 had Graves' ophthalmopathy and about 60 had stable Graves' hyperthyroidism. Prospective prediction of ophthalmopathy was tested in an independent validation cohort of 18 to 20 hyperthyroidism patients and 15 to 17 patients who later progressed to ophthalmopathy. The 95 to 100 discovery patients were randomly split 7:3 into training and test sets. In addition, the study compared T-cell repertoires in thyroid tissue and in blood from a handful of Graves' hyperthyroidism patients. After blood sampling, hyperthyroidism patients were treated with methimazole at a starting dose of 30 mg daily, and ophthalmopathy patients were treated with high-dose intravenous methylprednisolone. According to the paper, TCR Vbeta CDR3 sequencing was carried out on some 130 peripheral blood samples, which came from some 41 ophthalmopathy, around 75 hyperthyroidism and roughly 17 progressor patients. Results the study describes overall, beyond this receptor: A 13 V-J signature model separated ophthalmopathy from stable hyperthyroidism, with roughly 88% sensitivity and 81.08% specificity in cross-validation and 80%/75% in testing. Most expanded thyroid clonotypes (frequency above 0.001) were also found in blood, which suggests that blood repertoires may mirror thyroid immune responses. In validation, progression to ophthalmopathy was predicted by the model with more than 65% sensitivity and just over 72% specificity, a median of roughly six months before onset. Sample size was not statistically predetermined, and investigators were not blinded to group allocation.

The germline V gene specifies SNHLY as CDR1 and FYNNEI as CDR2. V is cut by 1 base and J by 7 bases, and the space between the germline ends is 10 bases. From the cysteine through the phenylalanine, the CDR3 covers 13 amino acids. Only CDR3 DNA is held: 39 bases, read in frame from base 1. This clonotype was picked up many times. The antigen this receptor binds is unknown. Qualities for individual bases were not recorded, and no much larger clone is one base off. A patient counted as having stable Graves' hyperthyroidism if no progression to ophthalmopathy occurred over 18 months of follow-up. Hyperthyroidism patients were aged 18 to 65 years and newly diagnosed, with disease duration of less than 2 months. The study excluded patients with uncontrolled infections, other autoimmune diseases, pregnancy or lactation. Diagnoses were established on the basis of clinical symptoms, serum thyroxine and TRAb, thyroid ultrasound, and orbital computed tomography. Trizol reagent was used to extract total RNA, and RNA quality was then checked on an Agilent 2100 Bioanalyzer.

TCR beta CDR3 regions were amplified from RNA transcripts. A first-round RT-PCR of the TCR CDR3 used the HTBI primer set with the Qiagen OneStep RT-PCR kit. A second multiplex PCR round built the libraries, followed by size selection and purification. Sequencing of the libraries was done on an Illumina HiSeq2000 using paired-end 100 bp reads. The paper's processing steps were these. Raw data were processed with SOAPnuke, discarding reads with adapters, uncalled bases, mean Phred below 15, or no exact constant-primer or identifier match. High-quality paired reads were merged with COPE v1.2.5, and unique nucleotide sequences were defined as clonotypes. MiTCR v1.1 was used to align clonotypes to the IMGT TRBV, TRBD and TRBJ reference segments. The analysis was restricted to V-J combinations with a frequency above 0.0001, which together covered 99.2% of the repertoires. A TCS score was defined as the ratio of F50 (clonal expansion) to E x V (chaos), with BLOSUM62-based TCRdist applied between CDR3 peptides within each V-J. Welch's t-statistics and random forest reduced fewer than 550 V-J features to under 15, which were used in a naive Bayes classifier (R e1071). The Morisita-Horn index was used to measure how similar the thyroid and blood repertoires were. The public reads were reprocessed in TCRdb via fastp at Q25 and MiXCR, keeping in-frame beta chains. Each entry is one CDR3 protein sequence, shown with its most common DNA and genes. These V and J calls are TCRdb output, not the study's own analysis. This sample holds about 98,000 distinct CDR3 sequences; 35% to 45% were observed only once. About 9.4% of the sample is taken by the ten largest.

This clonotype was sampled from a woman in her 30s with Graves' hyperthyroidism. The chain links TRBV2 with TRBJ1-2, with the D gene not clear enough to name. What was sequenced was peripheral blood or thyroid tissue (not recorded which). The CDR3 region reads CASSEDSNGGYTF. The DNA sequence is as follows: TGTGCCAGCAGTGAAGATTCAAACGGTGGCTACACCTTC.